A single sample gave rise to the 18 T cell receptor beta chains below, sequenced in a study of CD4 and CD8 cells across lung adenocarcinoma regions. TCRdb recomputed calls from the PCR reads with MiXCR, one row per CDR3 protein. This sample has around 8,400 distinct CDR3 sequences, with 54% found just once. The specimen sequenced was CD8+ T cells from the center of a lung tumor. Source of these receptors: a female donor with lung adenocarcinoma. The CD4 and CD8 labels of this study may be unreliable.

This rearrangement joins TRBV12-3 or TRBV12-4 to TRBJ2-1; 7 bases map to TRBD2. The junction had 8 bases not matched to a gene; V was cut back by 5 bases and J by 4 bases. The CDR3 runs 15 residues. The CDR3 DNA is TGTGCCAGCAGTGGGCGGGGAGGGCAATACAATGAGCAGTTCTTC. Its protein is CASSGRGGQYNEQFF.

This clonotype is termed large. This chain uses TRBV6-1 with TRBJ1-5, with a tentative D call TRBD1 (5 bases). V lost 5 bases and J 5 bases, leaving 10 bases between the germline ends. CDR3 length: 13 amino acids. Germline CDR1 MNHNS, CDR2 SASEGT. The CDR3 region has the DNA TGTGCCAGCAGTCATGGGGGGGATCAGCCCCAGCATTTT. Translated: CASSHGGDQPQHF.

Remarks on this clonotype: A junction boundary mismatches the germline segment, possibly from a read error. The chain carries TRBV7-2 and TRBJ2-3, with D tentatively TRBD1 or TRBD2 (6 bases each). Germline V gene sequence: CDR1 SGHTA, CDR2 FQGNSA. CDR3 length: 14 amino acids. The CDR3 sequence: CATAGGRTKNTQYF. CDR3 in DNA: TGTGCCACCGCTGGGGGGCGCACCAAAAACACGCAGTATTTC.

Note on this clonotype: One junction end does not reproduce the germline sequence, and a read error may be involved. Written as DNA, the CDR3 is TGTGCCAGGAGCTCCGGGGCTGGGTGCACCGGGGAGCTGTATTTT. Amino acid sequence: CARSSGAGCTGELYF. The V gene is TRBV7-2, the J gene TRBJ2-2; D is tentatively TRBD1 or TRBD2 (5 bases each). The CDR3 runs to 15 residues. The germline V gene has CDR1 SGHTA and CDR2 FQGNSA.

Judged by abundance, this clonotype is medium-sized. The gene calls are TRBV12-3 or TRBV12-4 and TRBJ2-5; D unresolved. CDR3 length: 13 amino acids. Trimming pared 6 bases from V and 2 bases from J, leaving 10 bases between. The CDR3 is CASRTGNQETQYF. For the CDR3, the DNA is TGTGCCAGCAGAACGGGTAATCAAGAGACCCAGTACTTC.

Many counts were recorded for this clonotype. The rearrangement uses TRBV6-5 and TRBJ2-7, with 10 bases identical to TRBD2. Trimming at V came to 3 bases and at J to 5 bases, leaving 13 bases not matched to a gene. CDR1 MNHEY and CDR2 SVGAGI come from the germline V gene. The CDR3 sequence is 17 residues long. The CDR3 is CASSYRLAGEFSDEQYF. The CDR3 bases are TGTGCCAGCAGTTATCGGCTAGCGGGAGAATTTTCTGACGAGCAGTACTTC.

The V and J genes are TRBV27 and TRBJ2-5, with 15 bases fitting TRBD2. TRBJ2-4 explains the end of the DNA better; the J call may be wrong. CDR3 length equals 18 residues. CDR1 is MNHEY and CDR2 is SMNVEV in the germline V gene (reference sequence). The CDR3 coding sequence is TGTGCCAGCAGTCAGGGACTAGCGGGGGGCCGTACCCAAAACATTCAGTACTTC. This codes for CASSQGLAGGRTQNIQYF.

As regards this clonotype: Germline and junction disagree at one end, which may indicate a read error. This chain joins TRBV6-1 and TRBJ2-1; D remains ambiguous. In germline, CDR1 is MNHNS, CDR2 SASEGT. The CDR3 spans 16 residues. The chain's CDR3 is CASRSVQTQSNNEQYF. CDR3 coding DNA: TGTGCCAGCAGGTCAGTCCAGACACAGAGCAACAATGAGCAGTATTTC.

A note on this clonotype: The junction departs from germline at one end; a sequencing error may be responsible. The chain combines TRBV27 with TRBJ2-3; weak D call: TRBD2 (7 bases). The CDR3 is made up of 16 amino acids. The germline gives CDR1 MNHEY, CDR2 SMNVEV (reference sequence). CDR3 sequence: CASSGGGAGAEDTQYF. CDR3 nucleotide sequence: TGTGCCAGCAGCGGAGGGGGGGCGGGAGCGGAAGATACTCAGTATTTT.

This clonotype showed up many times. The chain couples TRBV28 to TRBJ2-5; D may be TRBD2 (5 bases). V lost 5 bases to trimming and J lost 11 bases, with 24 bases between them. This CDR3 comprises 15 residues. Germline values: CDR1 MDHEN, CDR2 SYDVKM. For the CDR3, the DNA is TGTGCCAGCAGTCCCACCCATAGAGGGCACAATGAGCAGTACTTC. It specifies CASSPTHRGHNEQYF.

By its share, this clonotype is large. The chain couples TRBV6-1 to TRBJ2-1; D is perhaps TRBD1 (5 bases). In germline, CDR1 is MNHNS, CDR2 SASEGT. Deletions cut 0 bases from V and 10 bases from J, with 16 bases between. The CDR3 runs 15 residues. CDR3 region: CASSEAGVGSYEQFF. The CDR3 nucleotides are TGTGCCAGCAGTGAAGCAGGGGTCGGGTCCTACGAGCAGTTCTTC.

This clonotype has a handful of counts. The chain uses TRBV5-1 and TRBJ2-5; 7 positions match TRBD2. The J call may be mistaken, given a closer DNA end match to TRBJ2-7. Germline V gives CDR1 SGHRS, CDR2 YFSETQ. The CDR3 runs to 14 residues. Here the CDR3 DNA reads TGCGCCAGCGCTGACCCGGGGGGATCCTACGAGCAGTACTTC. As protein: CASADPGGSYEQYF.

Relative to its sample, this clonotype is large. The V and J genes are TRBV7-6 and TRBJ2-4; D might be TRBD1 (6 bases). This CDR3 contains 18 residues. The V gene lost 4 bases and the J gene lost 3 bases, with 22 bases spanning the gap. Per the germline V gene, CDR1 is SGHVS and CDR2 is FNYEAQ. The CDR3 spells CASSSLKGAGEDKNIQYF. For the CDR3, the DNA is TGTGCCAGCAGCTCCCTTAAGGGAGCAGGGGAAGACAAAAACATTCAGTACTTC. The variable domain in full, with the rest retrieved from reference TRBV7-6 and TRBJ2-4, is GAGVSQSPRYKVTKRGQDVALRCDPISGHVSLYWYRQALGQGPEFLTYFNYEAQQDKSGLPNDRFSAERPEGSISTLTIQRTEQRDSAMYRCASSSLKGAGEDKNIQYFGAGTRLSVL.

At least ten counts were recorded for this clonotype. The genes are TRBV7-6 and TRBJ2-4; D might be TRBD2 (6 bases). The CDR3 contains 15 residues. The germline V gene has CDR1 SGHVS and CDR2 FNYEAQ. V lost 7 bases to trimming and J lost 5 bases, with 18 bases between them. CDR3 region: CASIKSWEAENIQYF. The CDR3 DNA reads TGTGCCAGCATCAAGTCGTGGGAGGCCGAAAACATTCAGTACTTC.

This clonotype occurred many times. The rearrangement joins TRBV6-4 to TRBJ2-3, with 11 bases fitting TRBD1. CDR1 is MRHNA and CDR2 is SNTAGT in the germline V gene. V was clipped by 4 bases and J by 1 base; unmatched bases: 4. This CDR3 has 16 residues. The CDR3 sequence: CASSVGTGGGTDTQYF. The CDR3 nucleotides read TGTGCCAGCAGTGTCGGGACAGGGGGTGGCACAGATACGCAGTATTTT.

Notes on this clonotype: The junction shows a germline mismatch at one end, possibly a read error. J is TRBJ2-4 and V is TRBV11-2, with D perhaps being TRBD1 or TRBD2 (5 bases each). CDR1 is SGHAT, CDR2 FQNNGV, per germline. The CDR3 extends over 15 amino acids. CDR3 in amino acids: CASGLGVWPEDIQYF. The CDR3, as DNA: TGTGCCAGCGGCTTGGGGGTGTGGCCCGAAGACATTCAGTACTTC.

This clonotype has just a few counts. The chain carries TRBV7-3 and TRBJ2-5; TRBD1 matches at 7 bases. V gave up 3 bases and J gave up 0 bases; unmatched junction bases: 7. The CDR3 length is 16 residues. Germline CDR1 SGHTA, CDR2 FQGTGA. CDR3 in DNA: TGTGCCAGCAGCTTTCGGACAGGATGGTACCAAGAGACCCAGTACTTC. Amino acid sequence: CASSFRTGWYQETQYF.

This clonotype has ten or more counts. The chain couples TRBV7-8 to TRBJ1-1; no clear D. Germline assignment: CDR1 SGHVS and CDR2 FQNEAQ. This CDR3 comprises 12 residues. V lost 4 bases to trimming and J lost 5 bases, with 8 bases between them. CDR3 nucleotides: TGTGCCAGCAGCTCCTCTGGGACTGAAGCTTTCTTT. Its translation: CASSSSGTEAFF.